Here is one T cell receptor beta chain with its context. This specimen comes from a study of blood T cell repertoires in COVID-19. Clones were read by immunoSEQ multiplex PCR, and TCRdb kept only the in-frame ones, dropping some. The sample yields hundreds of thousands of clones, approximately 87% seen once. V was pared by 8 bases and J by 4 bases, with 7 bases of the junction left unmatched. CDR3 length equals 12 residues. Looked up from germline, CDR1 is GTSNPN and CDR2 is SVGIG (reference sequence). The chain combines TRBV30 with TRBJ1-2, with 7 bases lining up with TRBD1. The TCR originated in an older woman with active or convalescent COVID-19. Sequenced: peripheral blood. As DNA, the CDR3 is TGTGCCGGGGGCAGGGGGGCCTATGGCTACACCTTC. Its translation: CAGGRGAYGYTF. Complete variable domain (other parts from reference TRBV30 and TRBJ1-2): SQTIHQWPATLVQPVGSPLSLECTVEGTSNPNLYWYRQAAGRGLQLLFYSVGIGQISSEVPQNLSASRPQDRQFILSSKKLLLSDSGFYLCAGGRGAYGYTFGSGTRLTVV.